This is a list of T cell receptor beta chains from one sample in a study of shared clonotypes between healthy human individuals. Using immunoSEQ multiplex PCR, the repertoire was profiled, and TCRdb retains in-frame clones only, with some absent. The sample includes 550,000 to 850,000 clones, about two thirds seen only once; the top ten take more than 1.5%. The sample taken for sequencing was memory CD4+ T cells sorted from blood. The receptors were sampled from a woman aged 25-40 years in good health. CDR3s include the opening cysteine and the closing phenylalanine or tryptophan. D genes are given only for firm matches. Size is stated for part of the rows, as once, few or many counts, or as a class when the clone is expanded.

-	TRBV4-1	TRBJ2-7	-	CASSQRLEYEQYF	TGCGCCAGCAGCCAGCGACTAGAATACGAGCAGTACTTC
-	TRBV5-1	TRBJ1-1	TRBD1	CASSSNSQGVNTEAFF	TGCGCCAGCAGCTCCAATTCCCAGGGGGTTAACACTGAAGCTTTCTTT
-	TRBV7-9	TRBJ2-7	-	CASSLAQGSEQYF	TGTGCCAGCAGCTTAGCGCAGGGGAGCGAGCAGTACTTC
-	TRBV14	TRBJ1-1	-	CASSPVLVTEAFF	TGTGCCAGCAGCCCAGTGCTGGTCACTGAAGCTTTCTTT
once	TRBV25-1	TRBJ2-3	TRBD2	CASTAGSGSADTQYF	TGTGCCAGCACGGCGGGGAGCGGGAGCGCTGATACGCAGTATTTT
-	TRBV19	TRBJ1-5	TRBD1	CASTGTGVPWPQHF	TGTGCCAGCACCGGGACAGGGGTCCCGTGGCCCCAGCATTTT
-	TRBV28	TRBJ1-5	-	CASSLSSQPQHF	TGTGCCAGCAGTTTGTCTAGTCAGCCCCAGCATTTT
-	TRBV18	TRBJ2-3	TRBD1	CASQEGQSTDTQYF	TGTGCCAGCCAAGAGGGACAGAGCACAGATACGCAGTATTTT
-	TRBV19	TRBJ1-3	TRBD1	CASRDRVGSGNTIYF	TGTGCCAGTAGGGACAGGGTCGGATCTGGAAACACCATATATTTT
-	TRBV4-2	TRBJ1-1	TRBD1	CASSQETGVVGNTEAFF	TGTGCCAGCAGCCAGGAAACAGGGGTAGTGGGGAACACTGAAGCTTTCTTT